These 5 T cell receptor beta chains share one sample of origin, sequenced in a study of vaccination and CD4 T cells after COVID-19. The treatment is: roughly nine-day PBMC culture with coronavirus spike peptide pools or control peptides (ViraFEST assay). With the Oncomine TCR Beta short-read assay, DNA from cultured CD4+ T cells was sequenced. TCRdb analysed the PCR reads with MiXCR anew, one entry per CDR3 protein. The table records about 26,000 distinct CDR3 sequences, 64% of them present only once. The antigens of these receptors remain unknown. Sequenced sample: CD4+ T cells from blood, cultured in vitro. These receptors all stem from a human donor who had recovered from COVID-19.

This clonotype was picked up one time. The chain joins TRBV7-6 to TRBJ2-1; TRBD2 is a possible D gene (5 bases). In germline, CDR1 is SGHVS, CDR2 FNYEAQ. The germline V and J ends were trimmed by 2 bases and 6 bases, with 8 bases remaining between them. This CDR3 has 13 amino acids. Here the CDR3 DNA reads TGTGCCAGCAGCTTATTCCGGGGCAATGAGCAGTTCTTC. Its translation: CASSLFRGNEQFF. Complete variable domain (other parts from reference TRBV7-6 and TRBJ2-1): GAGVSQSPRYKVTKRGQDVALRCDPISGHVSLYWYRQALGQGPEFLTYFNYEAQQDKSGLPNDRFSAERPEGSISTLTIQRTEQRDSAMYRCASSLFRGNEQFFGPGTRLTVL.

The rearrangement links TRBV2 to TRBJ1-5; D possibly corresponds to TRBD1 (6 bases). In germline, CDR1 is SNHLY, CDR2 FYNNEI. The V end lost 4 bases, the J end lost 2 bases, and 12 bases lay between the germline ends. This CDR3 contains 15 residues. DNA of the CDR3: TGTGCCAGCAGTGTAACAGGGCAAGGCAATCAGCCCCAGCATTTT. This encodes CASSVTGQGNQPQHF.

The CDR3 protein is CASRSPFRTSCQETQYF. DNA for the CDR3: TGTGCCAGCAGAAGCCCCTTCAGGACTAGTTGCCAAGAGACCCAGTACTTC. The rearrangement joins TRBV6-4 to TRBJ2-5, with 7 bases fitting TRBD2. CDR1 is MRHNA and CDR2 is SNTAGT in the germline V gene. This CDR3 is built from 17 residues. Losses at the gene ends were 6 bases for V and 1 base for J; bases not matched to a gene: 14.

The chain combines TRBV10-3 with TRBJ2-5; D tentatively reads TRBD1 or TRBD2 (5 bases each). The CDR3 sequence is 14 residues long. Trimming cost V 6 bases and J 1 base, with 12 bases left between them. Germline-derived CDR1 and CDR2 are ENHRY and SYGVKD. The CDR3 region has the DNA TGTGCCATCAGACGGGACGGCTTCCAAGAGACCCAGTACTTC. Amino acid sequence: CAIRRDGFQETQYF.

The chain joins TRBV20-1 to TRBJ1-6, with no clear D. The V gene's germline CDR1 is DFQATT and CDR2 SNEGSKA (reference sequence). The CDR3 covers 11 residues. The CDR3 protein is CSYGRNSPLHF. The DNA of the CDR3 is TGCAGCTACGGGCGAAATTCACCCCTCCACTTT.